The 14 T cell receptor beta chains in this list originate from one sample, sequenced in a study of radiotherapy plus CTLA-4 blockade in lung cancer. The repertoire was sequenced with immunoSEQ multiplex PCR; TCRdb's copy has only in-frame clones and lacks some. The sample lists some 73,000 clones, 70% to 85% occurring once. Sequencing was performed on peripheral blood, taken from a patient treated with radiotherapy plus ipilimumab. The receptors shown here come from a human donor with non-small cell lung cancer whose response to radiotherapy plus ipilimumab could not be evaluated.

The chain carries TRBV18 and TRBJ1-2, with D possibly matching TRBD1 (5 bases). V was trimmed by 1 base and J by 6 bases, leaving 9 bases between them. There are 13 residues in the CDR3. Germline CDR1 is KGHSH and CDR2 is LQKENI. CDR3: CASSPQGVDGYTF. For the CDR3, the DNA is TGTGCCAGCTCACCACAAGGGGTGGATGGCTACACCTTC.

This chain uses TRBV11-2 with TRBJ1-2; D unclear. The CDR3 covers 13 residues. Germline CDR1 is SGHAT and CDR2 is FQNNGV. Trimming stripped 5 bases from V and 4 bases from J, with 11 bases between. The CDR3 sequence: CASSPTEGYGYTF. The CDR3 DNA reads TGTGCCAGCAGCCCGACTGAAGGCTATGGCTACACCTTC.

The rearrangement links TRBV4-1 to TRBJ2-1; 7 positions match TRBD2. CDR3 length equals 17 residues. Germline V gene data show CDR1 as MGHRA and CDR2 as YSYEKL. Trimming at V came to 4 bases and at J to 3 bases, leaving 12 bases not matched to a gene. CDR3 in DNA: TGCGCCAGCAGCCCGAAGTGGGGCCGGGACTACTACAATGAGCAGTTCTTC. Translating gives CASSPKWGRDYYNEQFF.

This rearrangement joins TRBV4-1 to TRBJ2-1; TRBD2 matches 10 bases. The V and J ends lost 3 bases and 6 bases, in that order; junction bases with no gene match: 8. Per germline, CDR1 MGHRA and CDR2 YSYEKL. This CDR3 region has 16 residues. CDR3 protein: CASSQPLAGDGNEQFF. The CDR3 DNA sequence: TGCGCCAGCAGCCAGCCCCTAGCGGGGGATGGCAATGAGCAGTTCTTC.

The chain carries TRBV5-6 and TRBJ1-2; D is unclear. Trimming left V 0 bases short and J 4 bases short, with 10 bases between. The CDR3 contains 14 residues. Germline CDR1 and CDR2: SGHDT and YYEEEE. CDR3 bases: TGTGCCAGCAGCTTGGGACGGGAGACCTATGGCTACACCTTC. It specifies CASSLGRETYGYTF.

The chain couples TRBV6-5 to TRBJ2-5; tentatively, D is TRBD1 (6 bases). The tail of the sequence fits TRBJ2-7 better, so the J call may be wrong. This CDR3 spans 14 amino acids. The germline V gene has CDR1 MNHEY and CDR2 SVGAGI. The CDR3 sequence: CASRLTGSSYEQYF. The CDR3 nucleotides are TGTGCCAGCAGGCTTACAGGGAGCTCCTACGAGCAGTACTTC.

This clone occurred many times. The CDR3, as DNA: TGTGCCAGCAGCCTGCAGCGTACGAACACTGAAGCTTTCTTT. Translation gives CASSLQRTNTEAFF. The V call is TRBV7-3, the J call TRBJ1-1; no clear D gene. Germline V gene lookup returns CDR1 SGHTA and CDR2 FQGTGA. The V end was cut by 5 bases, the J end by 1 base, with 11 bases between. The CDR3 has 14 amino acids.

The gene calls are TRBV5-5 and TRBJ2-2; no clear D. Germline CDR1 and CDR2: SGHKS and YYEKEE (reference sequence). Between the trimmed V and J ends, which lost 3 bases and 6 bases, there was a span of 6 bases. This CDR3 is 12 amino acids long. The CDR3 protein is CASSSGSGELFF. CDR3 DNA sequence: TGTGCCAGCAGCTCGGGTTCCGGGGAGCTGTTTTTT.

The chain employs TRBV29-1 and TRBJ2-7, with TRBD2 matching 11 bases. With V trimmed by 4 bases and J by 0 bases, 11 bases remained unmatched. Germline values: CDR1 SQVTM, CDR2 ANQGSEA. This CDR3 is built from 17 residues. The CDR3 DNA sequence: TGCAGCGTTGCTCAGCCTAGCGGGGGGCCGAGCTCCTACGAGCAGTACTTC. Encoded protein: CSVAQPSGGPSSYEQYF.

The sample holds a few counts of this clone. The CDR3 DNA reads TGTGCCAGCAGTTCATCCGGGGACAGGGGTAATAATGGCTACACCTTC. Protein sequence: CASSSSGDRGNNGYTF. The chain links TRBV27 to TRBJ1-2, with 10 bases fitting TRBD1. V lost 4 bases, J lost 6 bases, and 11 bases stayed unmatched. Germline-derived CDR1 and CDR2 are MNHEY and SMNVEV (reference sequence). The CDR3 sequence is 16 residues long.

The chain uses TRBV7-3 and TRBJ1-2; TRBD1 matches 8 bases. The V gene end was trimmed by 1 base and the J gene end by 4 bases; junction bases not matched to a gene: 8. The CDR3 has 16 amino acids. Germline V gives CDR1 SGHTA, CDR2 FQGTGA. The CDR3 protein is CASSLNGQGASYGYTF. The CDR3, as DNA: TGTGCCAGCAGCTTAAACGGGCAGGGGGCGAGCTATGGCTACACCTTC.

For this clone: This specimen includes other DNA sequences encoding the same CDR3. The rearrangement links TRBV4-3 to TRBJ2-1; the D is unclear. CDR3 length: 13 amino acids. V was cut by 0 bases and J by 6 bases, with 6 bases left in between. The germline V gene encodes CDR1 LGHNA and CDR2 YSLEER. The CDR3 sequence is CASSQDYLNEQFF. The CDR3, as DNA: TGCGCCAGCAGCCAAGACTACCTCAATGAGCAGTTCTTC.

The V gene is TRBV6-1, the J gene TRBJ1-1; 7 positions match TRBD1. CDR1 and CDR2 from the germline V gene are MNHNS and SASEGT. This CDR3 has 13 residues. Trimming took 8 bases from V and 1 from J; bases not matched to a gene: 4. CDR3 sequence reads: CASGGTANTEAFF. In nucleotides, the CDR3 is TGTGCCAGCGGCGGGACAGCGAACACTGAAGCTTTCTTT.

The CDR3 here is CASSPGQGASQPQHF. In DNA form, the CDR3 reads TGTGCCAGCTCACCCGGACAGGGGGCGTCACAGCCCCAGCATTTT. The chain couples TRBV18 to TRBJ1-5; TRBD1 agrees at 11 bases. Losses at the gene ends were 3 bases for V and 7 bases for J; bases not matched to a gene: 5. The CDR3 length is 15 residues. In germline, CDR1 is KGHSH, CDR2 LQKENI. The full variable domain, its missing parts supplied by reference TRBV18 and TRBJ1-5, is NAGVMQNPRHLVRRRGQEARLRCSPMKGHSHVYWYRQLPEEGLKFMVYLQKENIIDESGMPKERFSAEFPKEGPSILRIQQVVRGDSAAYFCASSPGQGASQPQHFGDGTRLSIL.